This TCR beta chain was identified during a study of blood T cell repertoires in COVID-19. J was trimmed by 7 bases and V by 5 bases; bases with no gene match: 9. The CDR3 runs to 14 residues. From germline, CDR1 is SNHLY and CDR2 FYNNEI. Here immunoSEQ multiplex PCR was the method, and the copy in TCRdb shows in-frame clones only, minus some. There are fewer than 250,000 clones in the sample; about four fifths occur only once, and approximately 5% lies in the top ten. The gene calls are TRBV2 and TRBJ2-7; the match to TRBD1 covers 9 bases. Sequencing input: PBMCs or T cells enriched from blood (not recorded which). The clonotype originates from a woman between 45 and 65 years old who had been exposed to COVID-19. CDR3: CASSTDRGYTEQYF. For the CDR3, the DNA is TGTGCCAGCAGTACAGACAGGGGGTATACTGAGCAGTACTTC. The full variable domain, in which reference TRBV2 and TRBJ2-7 provide the parts outside the CDR3, is EPEVTQTPSHQVTQMGQEVILRCVPISNHLYFYWYRQILGQKVEFLVSFYNNEISEKSEIFDDQFSVERPDGSNFTLKIRSTKLEDSAMYFCASSTDRGYTEQYFGPGTRLTVT.